The 26 T cell receptor beta chains below come from one sample, sequenced in a study of blood T cell repertoires in COVID-19. Data came from immunoSEQ multiplex PCR; TCRdb stores just in-frame clones and leaves some out. Here the sample spans roughly 250,000 clones, approximately 90% being singletons. The sequencing sample was made of PBMCs or T cells enriched from blood (not recorded which). Receptors originate from a middle-aged woman with acute COVID-19.

In this sample, this clone turned up a few times. J is TRBJ2-3 and V is TRBV5-5; 9 bases align to TRBD2. The V segment lost 4 bases and the J segment 2 bases; nucleotides outside the gene matches: 5. CDR3 length: 15 amino acids. CDR1 and CDR2 from the germline V gene are SGHKS and YYEKEE (reference sequence). This chain's CDR3 is CASSIQREVTDTQYF. For the CDR3, the DNA is TGTGCCAGCAGCATCCAGCGGGAGGTCACAGATACGCAGTATTTT.

The chain recombines TRBV7-6 with TRBJ2-3; a possible D gene is TRBD1 (6 bases). The CDR3 spans 14 residues. The germline gives CDR1 SGHVS, CDR2 FNYEAQ. V lost 1 base and J lost 5, with 10 bases in between. This CDR3 is CASSLGTTGDTQYF. CDR3 bases: TGTGCCAGCAGCTTAGGCACGACAGGAGATACGCAGTATTTT.

The chain couples TRBV30 to TRBJ2-1, with TRBD2 as a possible D gene (5 bases). V gave up 2 bases and J gave up 1 base, with 21 bases separating them. The CDR3 has 18 amino acids. Germline V gene sequence: CDR1 GTSNPN, CDR2 SVGIG (reference sequence). DNA of the CDR3: TGTGCCTGGAGTATTGGTAGGACGATACGAGGGTCCTACAATGAGCAGTTCTTC. Its protein product is CAWSIGRTIRGSYNEQFF.

A single count supports this clone. The chain joins TRBV2 to TRBJ2-1, with a tentative D call TRBD2 (6 bases). CDR3 size: 17 residues. V dropped 8 bases and J dropped 1 base, with 21 bases sitting between them. Germline CDR1 is SNHLY and CDR2 is FYNNEI. Written as DNA, the CDR3 is TGTGCCAGCTTTCTGGAGGGAGCTTCGTTTTCCTACAATGAGCAGTTCTTC. It specifies CASFLEGASFSYNEQFF.

The J gene is TRBJ2-2, the V gene TRBV10-2; 8 nucleotides align to TRBD1. This CDR3 has 17 amino acids. V gave up 7 bases and J gave up 1 base; unmatched junction bases: 11. Germline CDR1 reads WSHSY; CDR2 reads SAAADI. The CDR3 nucleotides are TGCGCCAGCATTAACAGGGGGACCGACCTGAACACCGGGGAGCTGTTTTTT. Translated: CASINRGTDLNTGELFF.

V usage is TRBV18 and J usage is TRBJ2-6; the D gene is possibly TRBD1 (5 bases). This CDR3 region has 18 residues. The germline V and J ends were trimmed by 2 bases and 0 bases, with 14 bases remaining between them. Germline CDR1 KGHSH, CDR2 LQKENI. The CDR3 here is CASSPNTAGNSGANVLTF. The CDR3 DNA is TGTGCCAGCTCACCAAACACGGCAGGGAACTCTGGGGCCAACGTCCTGACTTTC.

The rearrangement joins TRBV27 to TRBJ1-6, with TRBD1 matching 8 bases. CDR1 MNHEY and CDR2 SMNVEV come from the germline V gene (reference sequence). Unmatched junction bases numbered 13, after V lost 8 bases and J lost 10 bases. This CDR3 contains 15 residues. The CDR3 DNA reads as TGTGCCAGCGCGGAGGGATCAGGGGGCACATCACCCCTCCACTTT. Its protein is CASAEGSGGTSPLHF.

To note about this clone: The germline gene is not matched at one end of the junction; a read error may be the cause. The chain recombines TRBV7-7 with TRBJ2-3, with TRBD1 identical over 7 bases. This CDR3 has 14 amino acids. Germline V gene data show CDR1 as SSHAT and CDR2 as FNYEAQ (reference sequence). CDR3 sequence reads: CASSPGQRTDTQYF. The CDR3 coding sequence is TGTGCTAGCAGCCCGGGACAGCGTACAGATACGCAGTATTTT.

CDR3 sequence (DNA): TGTGCCAGTAGTATCTCCCAGCTAGAAAGCTCCTACAATGAGCAGTTCTTC. This codes for CASSISQLESSYNEQFF. The chain uses TRBV19 and TRBJ2-1; D is ambiguous. CDR1 is LNHDA, CDR2 SQIVND, per germline (reference sequence). V dropped 3 bases and J dropped 0 bases, with 15 bases sitting between them. This CDR3 comprises 17 residues.

The chain joins TRBV28 to TRBJ2-7; 9 bases agree with TRBD2. Unmatched junction bases numbered 11, after V lost 5 bases and J lost 3 bases. This CDR3 comprises 16 residues. Per germline, CDR1 MDHEN and CDR2 SYDVKM. The CDR3, as DNA: TGTGCCAGCAGTCTAAATAGCGGGAGCTACTACTACGAGCAGTACTTC. Protein sequence: CASSLNSGSYYYEQYF. Using reference TRBV28 and TRBJ2-7 for the parts outside the CDR3, the full variable domain is DVKVTQSSRYLVKRTGEKVFLECVQDMDHENMFWYRQDPGLGLRLIYFSYDVKMKEKGDIPEGYSVSREKKERFSLILESASTNQTSMYLCASSLNSGSYYYEQYFGPGTRLTVT.

V and J are TRBV27 and TRBJ2-7; tentative D call: TRBD2 (7 bases). Between the trimmed V and J ends, which lost 3 bases and 7 bases, there was a span of 19 bases. In germline, CDR1 is MNHEY, CDR2 SMNVEV (reference sequence). The CDR3 runs 15 residues. The CDR3 bases are TGTGCCAGCAGTTTCAGAGGGGGGGGGCTAGAGGAGCAGTACTTC. Translation gives CASSFRGGGLEEQYF.

The chain links TRBV28 to TRBJ2-5, with D possibly being TRBD1 (6 bases). Trimming cost V 4 bases and J 1 base, with 16 bases left between them. The CDR3 has 16 amino acids. The germline V gene encodes CDR1 MDHEN and CDR2 SYDVKM. CDR3 nucleotides: TGTGCCAGCAGTTCATACAGGGAGTTTGGCCAAGAGACCCAGTACTTC. This sequence encodes CASSSYREFGQETQYF.

This clone was seen only once. Other nucleotide sequences in the sample specify the same CDR3. The J gene is TRBJ2-3, the V gene TRBV4-3, with 12 bases matching TRBD2. The CDR3 consists of 15 residues. The V gene end was trimmed by 1 base and the J gene end by 4 bases; junction bases not matched to a gene: 0. CDR1 and CDR2 (germline): LGHNA, YSLEER. CDR3 sequence: CASSQGLAGADTQYF. CDR3 in DNA: TGCGCCAGCAGCCAAGGACTAGCGGGAGCAGATACGCAGTATTTT.

The genes are TRBV24-1 and TRBJ1-3, with a tentative D call TRBD1 (5 bases). Germline V CDR1 and CDR2: KGHDR, SFDVKD. V was clipped by 0 bases and J by 3 bases, with 14 bases between them. The CDR3 loop spans 17 amino acids. CDR3 nucleotide sequence: TGTGCCACCAGTGATTTGCTGGACACTTCGATTGGAAACACCATATATTTT. This gives the protein CATSDLLDTSIGNTIYF.

This sequence joins TRBV19 and TRBJ2-4, with 13 bases identical to TRBD2. This CDR3 is built from 16 residues. J was trimmed by 6 bases and V by 3 bases; bases with no gene match: 5. Germline V gene data show CDR1 as LNHDA and CDR2 as SQIVND (reference sequence). As DNA, the CDR3 is TGTGCCAGTAGTATTGGACTAGCGGGAGTGAGAAACATTCAGTACTTC. This translates into CASSIGLAGVRNIQYF.

This clone was seen just once. V gene TRBV21-1 combines with J gene TRBJ1-6; whether TRBD1, the table's D call, matches the DNA was not checked. TRBV21-1 is an annotated pseudogene. The CDR3 is made up of 16 amino acids. CDR3 loop: CASSNRQPVCYSPLHF. CDR3 sequence (DNA): TGTGCCAGCAGCAATAGACAGCCTGTTTGTTATTCACCCCTCCACTTT.

The chain couples TRBV19 to TRBJ2-1; D gene uncertain. Trimming left V 0 bases short and J 9 bases short, with 12 bases between. Germline CDR1 and CDR2: LNHDA and SQIVND (reference sequence). The CDR3 is made up of 14 amino acids. The CDR3 spells CASSIDAEVREQFF. CDR3 sequence (DNA): TGTGCCAGTAGTATAGATGCCGAGGTGCGTGAGCAGTTCTTC. Supplemented by reference TRBV19 and TRBJ2-1, the full variable domain reads DGGITQSPKYLFRKEGQNVTLSCEQNLNHDAMYWYRQDPGQGLRLIYYSQIVNDFQKGDIAEGYSVSREKKESFPLTVTSAQKNPTAFYLCASSIDAEVREQFFGPGTRLTVL.

The chain recombines TRBV7-9 with TRBJ2-3, with D perhaps matching TRBD2 (5 bases). In germline, CDR1 is SEHNR, CDR2 FQNEAQ (reference sequence). The CDR3 sequence is 15 residues long. The germline V and J ends were trimmed by 5 bases and 10 bases, with 22 bases remaining between them. CDR3 amino acids: CASSETLGAGLSQYF. The CDR3 DNA follows: TGTGCCAGCAGCGAAACTCTAGGTGCGGGCTTATCGCAGTATTTT.

The chain combines TRBV5-1 with TRBJ2-7, with TRBD1 matching 7 bases. The V gene's germline CDR1 is SGHRS and CDR2 YFSETQ. CDR3 length: 14 amino acids. The V and J ends lost 6 bases and 0 bases, in that order; junction bases with no gene match: 6. This CDR3 is CASKDRSGSYEQYF. DNA of the CDR3: TGCGCCAGCAAGGACAGGTCGGGCTCCTACGAGCAGTACTTC.

V and J are TRBV5-4 and TRBJ2-7; D may be TRBD1 (5 bases). The CDR3 has 11 residues. Trimming pared 2 bases from V and 6 bases from J, leaving 6 bases between. Germline CDR1 and CDR2: SGHNT and YYREEE (reference sequence). CDR3 amino acids: CASSLRGEQYF. The CDR3 nucleotides are TGTGCCAGCAGCTTAAGGGGCGAGCAGTACTTC.

The rearrangement joins TRBV27 to TRBJ1-1; D call uncertain. Germline V CDR1 and CDR2: MNHEY, SMNVEV (reference sequence). Trimming cost V 0 bases and J 0 bases, with 2 bases left between them. The CDR3 is 13 residues long. CDR3 in amino acids: CASSLSMNTEAFF. In DNA, the CDR3 is TGTGCCAGCAGTTTATCTATGAACACTGAAGCTTTCTTT.

The chain couples TRBV6-5 to TRBJ1-2; 8 nucleotides match TRBD1. The junction had 9 bases not matched to a gene; V was cut back by 6 bases and J by 6 bases. Germline CDR1 reads MNHEY; CDR2 reads SVGAGI. The CDR3 covers 14 residues. The CDR3 protein is CASSPQGGFDGYTF. CDR3 DNA sequence: TGTGCCAGCAGCCCACAGGGGGGATTTGATGGCTACACCTTC.

This rearrangement joins TRBV4-1 to TRBJ1-5, with D possibly being TRBD1 (5 bases). Germline CDR1 reads MGHRA; CDR2 reads YSYEKL. V was cut by 4 bases and J by 0 bases, with 13 bases left in between. This CDR3 spans 16 amino acids. CDR3 nucleotides: TGCGCCAGCAGCCTTACACAGGTCTATAGCAATCAGCCCCAGCATTTT. Translated, it gives CASSLTQVYSNQPQHF.

This clone was recorded only once. The chain links TRBV7-2 to TRBJ2-7; TRBD2 matches 7 bases. V was clipped by 5 bases and J by 2 bases; unmatched bases: 9. CDR3 length equals 15 residues. CDR1 is SGHTA, CDR2 FQGNSA, per germline. CDR3 protein: CASSGRVAGPYEQYF. The CDR3 bases are TGTGCCAGCAGCGGCCGGGTAGCGGGCCCCTACGAGCAGTACTTC.

The chain links TRBV9 to TRBJ1-2; D perhaps matches TRBD1 (6 bases). CDR3 length equals 15 residues. Trimming removed 4 bases at V and 0 bases at J, with 13 bases between. CDR1 and CDR2 from the germline V gene are SGDLS and YYNGEE. The CDR3 protein is CASSLQGTANYGYTF. The CDR3, as DNA: TGTGCCAGCAGCCTACAGGGTACTGCTAACTATGGCTACACCTTC.

The chain has TRBV5-6 and TRBJ1-2; TRBD1 matches 7 bases. Germline-derived CDR1 and CDR2 are SGHDT and YYEEEE. The junction had 13 bases not matched to a gene; V was cut back by 5 bases and J by 3 bases. The CDR3 runs 16 residues. DNA of the CDR3: TGTGCCAGCAGTAGCGACAGGGTAGGGGTGGACTATGGCTACACCTTC. It translates to CASSSDRVGVDYGYTF.